These T cell receptor beta chains were read from a single sample in a study of blood T cell repertoires in COVID-19. Clones were read by immunoSEQ multiplex PCR, and TCRdb kept only the in-frame ones, dropping some. The table has some 250,000 clones, over 75% seen once. Sequencing was done on a sample of PBMCs or T cells enriched from blood (not recorded which). The source of these receptors is a man between 18 and 35 years old who had recovered from COVID-19. The CDR3 runs from the conserved cysteine through the conserved F or W. Fields, in order: D gene, V gene, clone size, J gene, CDR3 protein, CDR3 DNA. The D gene is left open where the match is weak. The size entry is marked missing in some rows and otherwise reads once, few, many or a size class.

D: TRBD1; V: TRBV27; size: -; J: TRBJ1-5; CDR3: CASQRTGGNQPQHF; DNA: TGTGCCAGCCAGAGGACAGGGGGCAATCAGCCCCAGCATTTT
D: -; V: TRBV12-3/TRBV12-4; size: -; J: TRBJ1-2; CDR3: CASSLGLDYGYTF; DNA: TGTGCCAGCAGCTTGGGCCTTGACTATGGCTACACCTTC
D: TRBD1; V: TRBV28; size: -; J: TRBJ1-2; CDR3: CASSLWLSATGTGYTF; DNA: TGTGCCAGCAGTTTATGGCTTTCGGCGACAGGGACCGGCTACACCTTC
D: TRBD1; V: TRBV6-2/TRBV6-3; size: -; J: TRBJ1-2; CDR3: CASSYPGQGVRGYTF; DNA: TGTGCCAGCAGTTACCCCGGACAGGGGGTTCGGGGCTACACCTTC
D: -; V: TRBV2; size: -; J: TRBJ1-4; CDR3: CASSPRSGHEKLFF; DNA: TGTGCCAGCAGTCCCAGGTCAGGGCATGAAAAACTGTTTTTT
D: -; V: TRBV7-6; size: -; J: TRBJ2-7; CDR3: CASSPSSGRLYEQYF; DNA: TGTGCCAGCAGCCCCAGCTCGGGGAGACTTTACGAGCAGTACTTC
D: -; V: TRBV5-4; size: once; J: TRBJ2-7; CDR3: CASSLGGDEQYF; DNA: TGTGCCAGCAGCTTGGGCGGGGACGAGCAGTACTTC
D: TRBD2; V: TRBV6-5; size: -; J: TRBJ2-7; CDR3: CASSLLAGARDEQYF; DNA: TGTGCCAGCAGTCTGCTAGCGGGAGCTCGGGACGAGCAGTACTTC
D: TRBD1; V: TRBV29-1; size: -; J: TRBJ2-7; CDR3: CSVGQGAPRGEQYF; DNA: TGCAGCGTCGGACAGGGGGCGCCCCGGGGCGAGCAGTACTTC
D: -; V: TRBV14; size: -; J: TRBJ2-2; CDR3: CASSQVNTGELFF; DNA: TGTGCCAGCAGCCAAGTTAATACCGGGGAGCTGTTTTTT
D: -; V: TRBV7-2; size: -; J: TRBJ1-4; CDR3: CASSRGSNEKLFF; DNA: TGTGCCAGCAGCAGGGGATCTAATGAAAAACTGTTTTTT
D: -; V: TRBV9; size: -; J: TRBJ2-2; CDR3: CASSVGTSPAGELFF; DNA: TGTGCCAGCAGCGTAGGAACTTCTCCGGCCGGGGAGCTGTTTTTT
D: -; V: TRBV4-2; size: -; J: TRBJ2-1; CDR3: CASSHPLTGAGAGNEQFF; DNA: TGTGCCAGCAGCCACCCCCTCACCGGGGCGGGGGCAGGCAATGAGCAGTTCTTC
D: TRBD2; V: TRBV11-2; size: few; J: TRBJ2-1; CDR3: CASSLTSGGANEQFF; DNA: TGTGCCAGCAGCCTGACTAGCGGGGGGGCTAATGAGCAGTTCTTC
D: -; V: TRBV6-4; size: -; J: TRBJ1-5; CDR3: CASSDSRQPQHF; DNA: TGTGCCAGCAGTGACTCGCGACAGCCCCAGCATTTT
D: TRBD2; V: TRBV2; size: -; J: TRBJ2-1; CDR3: CASRLAGGLSYNEQFF; DNA: TGTGCCAGCAGACTAGCGGGGGGCCTTTCCTACAATGAGCAGTTCTTC
D: -; V: TRBV6-1; size: -; J: TRBJ1-1; CDR3: CASSEFDSLNTEAFF; DNA: TGTGCCAGCAGTGAATTCGACAGCCTGAACACTGAAGCTTTCTTT
D: -; V: TRBV6-1; size: -; J: TRBJ1-5; CDR3: CASSEDVGGEQPQHF; DNA: TGTGCCAGCAGTGAAGATGTCGGGGGAGAGCAGCCCCAGCATTTT
D: -; V: TRBV30; size: -; J: TRBJ1-6; CDR3: CAWNIPGLSIPLHF; DNA: TGTGCCTGGAACATACCGGGACTTAGTATACCCCTCCACTTT
D: -; V: TRBV19; size: -; J: TRBJ2-3; CDR3: CASSIQGLTDTQYF; DNA: TGTGCCAGTAGTATCCAGGGTTTGACAGATACGCAGTATTTT
D: -; V: TRBV11-2; size: -; J: TRBJ2-7; CDR3: CASSSTNNVEQYF; DNA: TGTGCCAGCAGCTCGACAAATAACGTAGAGCAGTACTTC
D: -; V: TRBV11-2; size: few; J: TRBJ1-1; CDR3: CASSLATGTSEAFF; DNA: TGTGCCAGCAGCCTTGCAACAGGGACCTCTGAAGCTTTCTTT
D: -; V: TRBV13; size: -; J: TRBJ2-3; CDR3: CASSLGGSVPDTQYF; DNA: TGTGCCAGCAGCTTAGGCGGGAGCGTCCCAGATACGCAGTATTTT
D: TRBD1; V: TRBV19; size: -; J: TRBJ1-2; CDR3: CASSLGQGTYGYTF; DNA: TGTGCCAGTAGTCTAGGACAGGGCACCTATGGCTACACCTTC
D: -; V: TRBV6-6; size: -; J: TRBJ2-7; CDR3: CASSLSSYEQYF; DNA: TGTGCCAGCAGCCTGAGCTCCTACGAGCAGTACTTC
D: TRBD2; V: TRBV5-1; size: -; J: TRBJ2-7; CDR3: CASSPAGSNYEQYF; DNA: TGCGCCAGCAGCCCAGCGGGATCTAACTACGAGCAGTACTTC
D: -; V: TRBV19; size: -; J: TRBJ1-5; CDR3: CASSIAGNQPQHF; DNA: TGTGCCAGTAGTATAGCCGGGAATCAGCCCCAGCATTTT
D: TRBD2; V: TRBV7-8; size: -; J: TRBJ2-7; CDR3: CASSASEGLADF; DNA: TGTGCCAGCAGCGCGTCGGAGGGACTAGCGGACTTC
D: -; V: TRBV7-2; size: -; J: TRBJ1-2; CDR3: CASSLVGELDYGYTF; DNA: TGTGCCAGCAGCTTAGTCGGTGAACTGGACTATGGCTACACCTTC
D: TRBD2; V: TRBV14; size: once; J: TRBJ2-5; CDR3: CASSQDTGLGYLETQYF; DNA: TGTGCCAGCAGCCAAGATACAGGACTAGGTTACCTGGAGACCCAGTACTTC
D: -; V: TRBV19; size: -; J: TRBJ2-1; CDR3: CASSIGGFNEQFF; DNA: TGTGCCAGTAGTATAGGCGGGTTCAATGAGCAGTTCTTC
D: TRBD1; V: TRBV6-5; size: -; J: TRBJ1-6; CDR3: CASSRAGGDSPLHF; DNA: TGTGCCAGCAGTCGGGCAGGGGGCGATTCACCCCTCCACTTT
D: -; V: TRBV6-1; size: few; J: TRBJ1-1; CDR3: CASSESLLGGATEAFF; DNA: TGTGCCAGCAGTGAATCTTTATTGGGTGGGGCAACTGAAGCTTTCTTT
D: -; V: TRBV27; size: -; J: TRBJ2-1; CDR3: CASRTEISYNEQFF; DNA: TGTGCCAGCAGGACGGAGATCTCCTACAATGAGCAGTTCTTC
D: -; V: TRBV12-3/TRBV12-4; size: -; J: TRBJ2-7; CDR3: CASSLRSYEQYF; DNA: TGTGCCAGCAGCCTTCGTTCCTACGAGCAGTACTTC
D: TRBD2; V: TRBV7-3; size: -; J: TRBJ2-3; CDR3: CASSELAGGTDTQYF; DNA: TGTGCCAGCAGCGAACTAGCGGGAGGCACAGATACGCAGTATTTT
D: TRBD1; V: TRBV7-2; size: once; J: TRBJ2-6; CDR3: CATQLTGALPISGANVLTF; DNA: TGTGCCACTCAATTAACAGGGGCCTTACCGATCTCTGGGGCCAACGTCCTGACTTTC
D: -; V: TRBV29-1; size: -; J: TRBJ1-5; CDR3: CSVKQVGDQPQHF; DNA: TGCAGCGTGAAGCAGGTCGGGGATCAGCCCCAGCATTTT
D: -; V: TRBV28; size: once; J: TRBJ2-2; CDR3: CASSLPSASAGELFF; DNA: TGTGCCAGCAGTTTACCCAGCGCCTCCGCCGGGGAGCTGTTTTTT
D: TRBD2; V: TRBV3-1/TRBV3-2; size: -; J: TRBJ2-7; CDR3: CASSQASGSVYEQYF; DNA: TGTGCCAGCAGCCAAGCTAGCGGGAGTGTATACGAGCAGTACTTC
D: TRBD1; V: TRBV5-1; size: -; J: TRBJ1-2; CDR3: CASSLEGQVHQGYTF; DNA: TGCGCCAGCAGCTTGGAGGGACAGGTCCACCAGGGCTACACCTTC
D: -; V: TRBV18; size: -; J: TRBJ1-2; CDR3: CASSPGQRLNGYTF; DNA: TGTGCCAGCTCACCCGGACAGAGATTGAATGGCTACACCTTC
D: TRBD1; V: TRBV6-5; size: -; J: TRBJ2-2; CDR3: CASRYGTAHTGELFF; DNA: TGTGCCAGCAGATACGGGACAGCGCACACCGGGGAGCTGTTTTTT
D: -; V: TRBV24-1; size: -; J: TRBJ1-5; CDR3: CATQNWEGNQPQHF; DNA: TGTGCCACCCAGAACTGGGAGGGCAATCAGCCCCAGCATTTT
D: -; V: TRBV14; size: -; J: TRBJ2-3; CDR3: CASSLAMRDTQYF; DNA: TGTGCCAGCAGCCTGGCCATGCGGGATACGCAGTATTTT
D: TRBD1; V: TRBV7-2; size: -; J: TRBJ1-3; CDR3: CASSLGTVSGNTIYF; DNA: TGTGCCAGCAGCTTGGGGACAGTCTCTGGAAACACCATATATTTT
D: -; V: TRBV27; size: -; J: TRBJ1-4; CDR3: CASTTFLREAREKLFF; DNA: TGTGCCAGCACCACATTCCTCCGGGAGGCTAGGGAAAAACTGTTTTTT
D: TRBD1; V: TRBV4-1; size: -; J: TRBJ1-2; CDR3: CASSPGQGSEEGGYTF; DNA: TGCGCCAGCAGCCCTGGACAGGGCTCGGAGGAGGGTGGCTACACCTTC
D: TRBD1; V: TRBV6-5; size: once; J: TRBJ1-4; CDR3: CASSLGAGGSEKLFF; DNA: TGTGCCAGCAGCCTCGGGGCAGGGGGGAGTGAAAAACTGTTTTTT